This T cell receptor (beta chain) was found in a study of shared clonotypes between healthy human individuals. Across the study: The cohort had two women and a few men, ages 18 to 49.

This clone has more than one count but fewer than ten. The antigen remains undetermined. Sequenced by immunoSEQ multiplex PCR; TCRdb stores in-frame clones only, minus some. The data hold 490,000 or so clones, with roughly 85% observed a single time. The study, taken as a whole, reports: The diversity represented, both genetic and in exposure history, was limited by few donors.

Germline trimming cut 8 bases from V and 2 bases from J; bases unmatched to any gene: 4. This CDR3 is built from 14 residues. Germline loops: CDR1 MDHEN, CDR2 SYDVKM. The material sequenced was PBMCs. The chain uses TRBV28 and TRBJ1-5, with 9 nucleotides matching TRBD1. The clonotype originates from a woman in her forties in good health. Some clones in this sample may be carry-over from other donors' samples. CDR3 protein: CASATGGGNQPQHF. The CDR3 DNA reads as TGTGCCAGCGCTACAGGGGGCGGCAATCAGCCCCAGCATTTT.